The present T cell receptor beta chain was sequenced within a study of OX40 agonist ivuxolimab in advanced cancers. Study overall: People who had prior anti-PD-1, anti-PD-L1 or anti-CTLA-4 therapy could take part, and roughly 44% had some. Three patients responded partially, comprising one with hepatocellular carcinoma and two with cutaneous melanoma. Findings and limits, study-wide: Researchers report that CD8+ T cells had, on average, more expanded clones than CD4+. Doses of 0.1 to 3.0 mg/kg were accompanied by clonal expansion of CD4+ and CD8+ blood T cells by week 6.

Only in-frame clones appear in the TCRdb table, and some are missing; sequencing was by immunoSEQ multiplex PCR. This sample has some 77,000 clones; 80% to 95% occur once, and the top ten carry over 6.5%. This CDR3 comprises 17 residues. V lost 5 bases, J lost 0 bases, and 19 bases lay in between. Germline values: CDR1 LGHNT, CDR2 FRNRAP. On this clone itself: Its specificity is unknown.

The material was CD4+ or CD8+ T cells sorted from blood, obtained in a trial of the OX40 agonist ivuxolimab. This TCR derives from an adult with an advanced solid tumor such as melanoma, head and neck, liver or kidney cancer. The chain couples TRBV12-5 to TRBJ1-2; a possible D gene is TRBD1 (6 bases). CDR3 sequence reads: CASGGYRVRDANYGYTF. CDR3 DNA sequence: TGTGCTAGTGGTGGGTACAGGGTACGGGATGCTAACTATGGCTACACCTTC.